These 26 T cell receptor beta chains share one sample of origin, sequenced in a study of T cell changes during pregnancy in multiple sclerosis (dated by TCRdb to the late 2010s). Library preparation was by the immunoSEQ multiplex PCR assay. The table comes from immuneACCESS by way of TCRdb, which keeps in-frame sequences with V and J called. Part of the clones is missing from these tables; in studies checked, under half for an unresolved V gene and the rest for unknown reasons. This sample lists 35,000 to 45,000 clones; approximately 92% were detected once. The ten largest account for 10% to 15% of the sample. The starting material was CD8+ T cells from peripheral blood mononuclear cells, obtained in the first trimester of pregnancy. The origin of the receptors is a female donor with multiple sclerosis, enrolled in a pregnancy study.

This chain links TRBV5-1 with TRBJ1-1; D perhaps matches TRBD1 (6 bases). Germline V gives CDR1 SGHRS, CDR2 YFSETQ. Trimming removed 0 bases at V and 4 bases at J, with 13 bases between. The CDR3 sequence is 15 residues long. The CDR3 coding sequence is TGCGCCAGCAGCTTGGCAGAGGGGGTGTCCACTGAAGCTTTCTTT. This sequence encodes CASSLAEGVSTEAFF.

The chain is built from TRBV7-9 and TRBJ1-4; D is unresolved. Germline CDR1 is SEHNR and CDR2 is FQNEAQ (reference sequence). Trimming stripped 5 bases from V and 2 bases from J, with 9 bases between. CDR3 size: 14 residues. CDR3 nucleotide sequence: TGTGCCAGCAGCGTGGGGAGTACTAATGAAAAACTGTTTTTT. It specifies CASSVGSTNEKLFF.

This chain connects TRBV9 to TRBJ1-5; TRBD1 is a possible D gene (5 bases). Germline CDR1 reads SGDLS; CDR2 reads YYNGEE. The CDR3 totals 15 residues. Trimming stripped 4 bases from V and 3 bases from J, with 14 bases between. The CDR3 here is CASSPTGGVNQPQHF. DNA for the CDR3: TGTGCCAGCAGCCCCACGGGGGGGGTCAATCAGCCCCAGCATTTT.

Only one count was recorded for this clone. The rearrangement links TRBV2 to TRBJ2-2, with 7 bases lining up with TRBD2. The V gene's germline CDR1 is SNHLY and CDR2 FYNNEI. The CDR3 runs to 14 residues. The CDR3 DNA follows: TGTGCGGTTCAGGGAGGGGAAGACACCGGGGAGCTGTTTTTT. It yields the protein CAVQGGEDTGELFF.

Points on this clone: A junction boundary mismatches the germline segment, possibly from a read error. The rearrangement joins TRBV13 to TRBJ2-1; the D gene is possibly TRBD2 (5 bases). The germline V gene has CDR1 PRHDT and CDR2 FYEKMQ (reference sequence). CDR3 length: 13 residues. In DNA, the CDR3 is TGTGCCAGCAGCTTAGGCCGTAGTCCCTGGGAGCTCTTC. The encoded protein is CASSLGRSPWELF.

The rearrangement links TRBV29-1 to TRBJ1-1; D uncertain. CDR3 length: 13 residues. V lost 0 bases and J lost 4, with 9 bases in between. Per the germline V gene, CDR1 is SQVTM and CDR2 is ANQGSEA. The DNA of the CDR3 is TGCAGCGTTGAAGATTACGGTGGCACTGAAGCTTTCTTT. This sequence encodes CSVEDYGGTEAFF.

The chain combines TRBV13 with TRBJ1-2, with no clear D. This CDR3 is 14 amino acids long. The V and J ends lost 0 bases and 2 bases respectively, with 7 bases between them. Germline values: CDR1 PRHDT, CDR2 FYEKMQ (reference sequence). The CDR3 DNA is TGTGCCAGCAGCTTAGGCGGAGAAAACTATGGCTACACCTTC. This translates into CASSLGGENYGYTF.

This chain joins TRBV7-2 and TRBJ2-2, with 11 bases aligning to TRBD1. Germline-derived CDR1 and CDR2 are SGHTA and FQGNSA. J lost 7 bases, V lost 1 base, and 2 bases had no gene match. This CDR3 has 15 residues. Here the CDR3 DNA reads TGTGCCAGCAGCTTAGGGACAGGGGGCGGCGGGGAGCTGTTTTTT. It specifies CASSLGTGGGGELFF.

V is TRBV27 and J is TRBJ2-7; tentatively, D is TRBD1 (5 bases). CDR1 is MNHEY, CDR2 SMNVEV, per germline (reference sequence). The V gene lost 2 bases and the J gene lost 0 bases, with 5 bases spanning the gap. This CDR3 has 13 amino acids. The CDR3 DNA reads TGTGCCAGCAGTTTAGACAGCTCCTACGAGCAGTACTTC. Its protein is CASSLDSSYEQYF.

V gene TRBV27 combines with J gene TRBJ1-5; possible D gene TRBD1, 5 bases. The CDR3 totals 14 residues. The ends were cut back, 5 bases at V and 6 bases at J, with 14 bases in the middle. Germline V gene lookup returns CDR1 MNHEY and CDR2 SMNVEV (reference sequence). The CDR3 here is CASSTRTGGQPQHF. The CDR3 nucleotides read TGTGCCAGCAGTACCCGGACCGGGGGTCAGCCCCAGCATTTT.

CDR3 coding DNA: TGTGCCAGCAGTTCCCGGGACAGGGGCTACGAGCAGTACTTC. Amino acids: CASSSRDRGYEQYF. The V call is TRBV2, the J call TRBJ2-7; 10 bases are shared with TRBD1. Germline V gene lookup returns CDR1 SNHLY and CDR2 FYNNEI. The CDR3 loop spans 14 amino acids. With V trimmed by 5 bases and J by 3 bases, 4 bases remained unmatched.

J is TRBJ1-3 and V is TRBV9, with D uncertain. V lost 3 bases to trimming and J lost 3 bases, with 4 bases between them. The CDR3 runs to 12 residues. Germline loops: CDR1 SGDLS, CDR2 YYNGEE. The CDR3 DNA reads TGTGCCAGCAGCGCAGATGGAAACACCATATATTTT. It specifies CASSADGNTIYF.

CDR3 amino acids: CSVDRGRDRPLETQYF. In nucleotides, the CDR3 is TGCAGCGTTGATAGGGGGAGAGACCGCCCTCTAGAGACCCAGTACTTC. J is TRBJ2-5 and V is TRBV29-1; tentatively, D is TRBD1 (6 bases). The CDR3 loop spans 16 amino acids. Germline lookup yields CDR1 SQVTM and CDR2 ANQGSEA. The V and J ends lost 3 bases and 4 bases respectively, with 21 bases between them.

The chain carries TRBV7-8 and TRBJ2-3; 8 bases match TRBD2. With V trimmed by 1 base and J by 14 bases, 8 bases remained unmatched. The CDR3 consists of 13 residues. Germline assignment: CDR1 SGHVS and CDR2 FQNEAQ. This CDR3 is CASSLGTGGLLYF. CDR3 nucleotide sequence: TGTGCCAGCAGCTTAGGTACGGGGGGGCTGCTGTATTTT.

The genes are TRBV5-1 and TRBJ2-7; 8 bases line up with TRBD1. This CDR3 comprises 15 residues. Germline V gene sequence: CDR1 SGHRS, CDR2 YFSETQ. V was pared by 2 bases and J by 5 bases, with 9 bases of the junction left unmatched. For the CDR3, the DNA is TGCGCCAGCAGCTTTGGCCAGGGGGCCGGCGACGAGCAGTACTTC. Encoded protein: CASSFGQGAGDEQYF. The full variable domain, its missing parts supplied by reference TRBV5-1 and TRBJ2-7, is KAGVTQTPRYLIKTRGQQVTLSCSPISGHRSVSWYQQTPGQGLQFLFEYFSETQRNKGNFPGRFSGRQFSNSRSEMNVSTLELGDSALYLCASSFGQGAGDEQYFGPGTRLTVT.

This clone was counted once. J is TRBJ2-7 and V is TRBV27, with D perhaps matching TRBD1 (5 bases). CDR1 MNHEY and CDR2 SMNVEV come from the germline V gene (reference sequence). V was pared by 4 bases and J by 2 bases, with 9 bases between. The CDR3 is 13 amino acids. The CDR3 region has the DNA TGTGCCAGCAGTTCTTTGACAGCCTACGAGCAGTACTTC. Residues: CASSSLTAYEQYF.

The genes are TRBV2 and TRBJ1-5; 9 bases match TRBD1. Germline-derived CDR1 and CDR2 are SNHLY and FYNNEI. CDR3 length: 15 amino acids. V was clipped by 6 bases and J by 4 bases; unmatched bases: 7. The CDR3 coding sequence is TGTGCCAGCAGGGGTGGACAGGGGAGAAATCAGCCCCAGCATTTT. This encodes CASRGGQGRNQPQHF.

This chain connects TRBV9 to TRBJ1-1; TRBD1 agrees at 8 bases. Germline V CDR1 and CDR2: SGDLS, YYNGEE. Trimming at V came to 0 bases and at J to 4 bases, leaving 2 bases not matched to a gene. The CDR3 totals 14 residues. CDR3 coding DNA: TGTGCCAGCAGCGTAGGGACAGGGCCCACTGAAGCTTTCTTT. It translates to CASSVGTGPTEAFF.

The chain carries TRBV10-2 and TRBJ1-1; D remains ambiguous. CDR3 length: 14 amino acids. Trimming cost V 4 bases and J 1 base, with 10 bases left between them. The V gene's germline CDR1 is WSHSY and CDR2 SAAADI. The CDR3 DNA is TGCGCCAGCAGTGCGTCCGCGGCGAACACTGAAGCTTTCTTT. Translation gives CASSASAANTEAFF.

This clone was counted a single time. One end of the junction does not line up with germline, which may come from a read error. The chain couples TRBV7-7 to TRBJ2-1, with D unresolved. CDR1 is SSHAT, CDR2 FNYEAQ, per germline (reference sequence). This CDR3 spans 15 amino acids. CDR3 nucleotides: TGTGCTAGCAGCGAGCGCGTGACCTCCTACAATGAGCAGTTCTTC. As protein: CASSERVTSYNEQFF.

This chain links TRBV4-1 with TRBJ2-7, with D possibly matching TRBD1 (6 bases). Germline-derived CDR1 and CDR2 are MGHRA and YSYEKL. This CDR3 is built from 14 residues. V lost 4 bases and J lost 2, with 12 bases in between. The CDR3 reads CASSPRGGAYEQYF. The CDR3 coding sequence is TGCGCCAGCAGCCCACGAGGGGGTGCCTACGAGCAGTACTTC.

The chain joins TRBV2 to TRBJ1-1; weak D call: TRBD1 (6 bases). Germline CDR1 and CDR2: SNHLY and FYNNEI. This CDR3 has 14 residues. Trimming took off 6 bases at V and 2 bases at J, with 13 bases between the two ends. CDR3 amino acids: CASSDRLINTEAFF. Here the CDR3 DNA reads TGTGCCAGCAGCGACAGGCTGATCAACACTGAAGCTTTCTTT.

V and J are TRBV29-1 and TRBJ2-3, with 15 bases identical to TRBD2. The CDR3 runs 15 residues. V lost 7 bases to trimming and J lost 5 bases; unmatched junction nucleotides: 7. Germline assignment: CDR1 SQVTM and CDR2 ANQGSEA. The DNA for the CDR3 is TGCAGCGCACGGACTAGCGGGGGGGCTGGAGATACGCAGTATTTT. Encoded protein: CSARTSGGAGDTQYF.

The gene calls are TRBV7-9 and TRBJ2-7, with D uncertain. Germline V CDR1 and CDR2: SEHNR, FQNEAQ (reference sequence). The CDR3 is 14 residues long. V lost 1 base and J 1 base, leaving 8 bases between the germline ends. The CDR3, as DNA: TGTGCCAGCAGCTTAGTGAGCCGGTCCTACGAGCAGTACTTC. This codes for CASSLVSRSYEQYF.

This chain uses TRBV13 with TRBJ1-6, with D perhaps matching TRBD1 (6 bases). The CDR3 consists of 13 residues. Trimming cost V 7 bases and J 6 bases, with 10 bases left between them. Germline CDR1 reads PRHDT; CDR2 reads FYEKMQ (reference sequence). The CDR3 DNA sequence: TGTGCCAGCATGGGGGGGGCTAATTCACCCCTCCACTTT. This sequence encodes CASMGGANSPLHF.

The CDR3 protein is CASLGGGKADTQYF. The CDR3 bases are TGTGCCAGTCTCGGGGGGGGGAAGGCAGATACGCAGTATTTT. The chain carries TRBV6-5 and TRBJ2-3; the match to TRBD2 covers 8 bases. V was pared by 9 bases and J by 4 bases, with 9 bases of the junction left unmatched. There are 14 residues in the CDR3. Germline V gives CDR1 MNHEY, CDR2 SVGAGI.